This T cell receptor (beta chain) was observed in a study of cytomegalovirus exposure and HLA in healthy donors (dated by TCRdb to about 2017). Background for the entire study: An earlier analysis of several hundred of the donors reported more than 250 Gb of sequence data and roughly 110 million unique TCR beta sequences from 150 million to 200 million T cells. Alongside the repertoire data, information on donor age, sex, ethnicity and CMV serostatus was compiled. To predict cytomegalovirus infection status, the study brought together high-throughput TCR immunosequencing, statistical association of individual TCRs with disease status, and machine learning. An early release covering just under 650 HLA-typed donors comprised approximately 300 gigabases of sequencing data and tens of millions of unique TCR sequences. An earlier analysis of 587 of the donors used high-throughput TCR beta sequencing to judge whether each TCR beta V gene segment behaved as functional or pseudogenic. The later analysis used no new phenotypic data to find candidate immune exposures, relying instead on TCR beta sequences and their occurrence across donors. A later analysis re-analyzed previously published TCR beta repertoires from 650 to 800 donors and added high-resolution HLA genotyping to study TCR occurrence patterns. In a later genetic analysis, genome-wide SNP genotypes for about 55% of the roughly 700 donors were used, and that subset was treated as a discovery cohort. Every discovery cohort repertoire had been produced on one sequencing platform. Class I and class II HLA loci were covered by the typing at four-digit resolution. The study was designed to test whether signatures of past pathogen exposure could be identified by cataloging public T cell receptors. In addition to the first cohort of 666 subjects, a separate validation cohort of approximately 120 different subjects was used. Across about 380 genotyped donors of the cohort, an average of about 200,000 unique TCR beta nucleotide sequences per donor were sequenced, and roughly 18% of those sequences were non-productive. The number of typed donors differed by locus: about 629-630 for A, B, C, DRB1 and DQB1; 500 to 550 for DQA1; about 600 for DPA1; and 450 to 480 for DPB1. Among the 398 genotyped donors, approximately 82% belonged to the genetic ancestry cluster associated with self-reported Caucasian donors. Roughly five DR-DQ haplotypes were handled as single units for association and clustering, since linkage in the cohort was strong. The T cell repertoires of about 700 subjects were profiled by immunosequencing and related to cytomegalovirus serostatus. Overall results and qualifications from the work: The cohort was sequenced for TCR beta chains only, and without alpha or paired-chain data the features that could be detected were limited. The classifier was reported to diagnose cytomegalovirus status with high specificity and sensitivity in both the original and validation cohorts. The authors suggested that the approach could potentially be extended to other disease states and immunological phenotypes. In a later genetic analysis, a missense DCLRE1C variant was associated with V-gene and J-gene trimming of TCR beta chains, and the association was replicated in an independent cohort. A further reported finding was that TCR beta sequences accurately predicted the HLA-A and HLA-B alleles for most subjects in the first cohort. In an earlier analysis of a few hundred of the donors, most TCR beta V segments were observed in productive rearrangements about 87% or about 30% of the time, broadly matching IMGT annotations. Across donors, most TCR sequences were observed very rarely, whereas some public TCRs were present in many individuals. In vitro tests confirmed that a few of the cytomegalovirus-associated TCR beta chains recognize cytomegalovirus antigens. Linkage disequilibrium might explain the correlated functional status among segregating V segments, but an unknown experimental factor could not be excluded. In a later genetic analysis, fewer N-insertions in productive TCRs were reported among donors in an Asian-associated ancestry cluster than the approximately 670-donor mean. Roughly uniform sequencing depth across donors was assumed in presence/absence analyses, although this assumption may not hold. A later analysis reported that several top co-occurrence clusters appeared linked to parvovirus B19, influenza, CMV and Epstein-Barr virus. A total of 150 to 200 TCR beta chains were listed by the study as associated with cytomegalovirus. Assigning TCR associations to individual alleles was difficult when HLA alleles, especially DR and DQ, strongly co-occurred. In a later analysis, the rate of TCR association differed among HLA loci, with DRB1 alleles having the most associated TCRs and HLA-C alleles having the fewest. The only immune exposure information available for the cohort was CMV serostatus. HLA typing was unavailable for some donors at each locus, so association tests used only the typed subset. A later analysis found that HLA-associated TCR beta chains were more clonally expanded and had lower generation probabilities than equally common non-associated chains. Some 16 rarely observed V segments, including chromosome 9 orphons, were excluded from the earlier analysis of almost 600 of the donors because counts were too low. According to a later analysis, most CMV-associated TCR beta chains appeared to be HLA-restricted, and the HLA associations seemed to be driven largely by CMV exposure. A cluster of highly shared sequence variants was judged likely to be a technical artifact of the sequencing pipeline. Some IMGT-functional V segments, including TRBV6-2 and TRBV6-3, could not be told apart with the 87-base-pair reads, so those segments were excluded. At a false discovery rate of 0.05, a later analysis linked approximately 18,000 TCR beta sequences to specific HLA alleles.

In total, more than 500 healthy bone marrow donors made up the cohort. All cohort members were sampled while nominally healthy, although unrecorded immune exposures were likely present. The donor tested CMV seropositive, placing the donor among the roughly 300 seropositive members of the cohort. Every donor gave a peripheral blood sample, and the peripheral blood mononuclear cells from that sample were used for TCR beta sequencing. The Qiagen DNeasy Blood Extraction Kit was used to extract genomic DNA from the blood cell samples. The library was produced with the immunoSEQ multiplex PCR assay. For the multiplex PCR, a mixture combining 60 forward primers for TCR Vbeta segments and 13 reverse primers for TCR Jbeta segments was used. The CDR3 region of rearranged TCR beta genes was amplified from genomic DNA with a multiplex PCR assay. The Illumina HiSeq System was used to sequence the amplified TCR beta libraries as 87-base-pair reads. As for how the authors treated the data: Across the roughly 600 repertoires, a later analysis counted 75 million to 90 million unique TCR beta chains, 9.5 million to 12 million of which were shared by at least two donors. Raw reads were error-corrected and collapsed into unique sequences with a nearest-neighbor algorithm that merged closely related sequences to remove PCR and sequencing errors. To assign V, D and J gene segments, CDR3 sequences were aligned to IMGT reference sequences. Each retained sequence needed at least a six-nucleotide match to both a V gene segment and a J gene segment. A rearrangement was called productive if the CDR3 had no stop codons and remained in frame with V and J, and every other rearrangement was called non-productive. CDR3 was defined according to IMGT convention as the region running from the second conserved V-encoded cysteine to the conserved J-encoded phenylalanine. The earlier analysis of 500 to 650 of the donors excluded any sequence lacking an unambiguous match to a single V gene segment. In an earlier analysis of 587 of the donors, V segments were called functional above 56.7% productive rearrangements and were called segregating when the between-donor standard deviation exceeded 5%. A statistical classification framework was developed to diagnose cytomegalovirus status using the catalog of TCR beta chain sequences. V and J gene assignment, in a later analysis, came from comparing TCR nucleotide sequences with IMGT/GENE-DB human TR gene sequences. A later analysis assigned CDR3 sequences and most-parsimonious VDJ recombination scenarios with the TCRdist pipeline. In a later analysis, every TCR beta chain was defined by the combination of its CDR3 amino acid sequence and its V-gene family, and reads without a unique V-gene family were dropped. In a later analysis, 450 to 600 highly shared, low-generation-probability nucleotide sequences were removed to address suspected cross-contamination and a sequencing artifact. In a later analysis, a clonal expansion index was calculated for each public chain from normalized within-repertoire ranks of inferred template counts. A later analysis computed generation probabilities with a VDJ recombination model fitted to out-of-frame rearrangements, and checked the results against IGoR. A later analysis scored TCR-TCR, TCR-HLA and TCR-CMV co-occurrence with hypergeometric tests, applying a repertoire-size bias correction to TCR pairs. In a later analysis, false discovery rates were estimated by permuting HLA or CMV assignments 20 times. A later analysis grouped co-occurring TCRs with DBSCAN, adding TCRdist sequence similarity when clustering within HLA-allele-positive subsets. For co-occurrence clustering, repertoires with fewer than 30,000 or more than 120,000 public chains were excluded, along with several repertoires with anomalous nucleotide sharing. TCRdb stores this immuneACCESS table with in-frame sequences only. Part of the clones is absent; in the studies checked, under half of the shortfall reflects unresolved V genes, and no reason is known for the rest. V and J calls and clone size are as listed in that table; D and trimming were resolved from the DNA. This sample holds about 150,000 clones; more than 65% were observed only once. Of the sample, 4.5% to 6% falls within the top ten clones.

Details on this clone: Its antigen specificity is not known. Base qualities are not at hand, and no much larger clone is one base apart.

The CDR3 goes from the cysteine to the phenylalanine over 13 residues. Here the CDR3 DNA is all that survives: 39 bases in frame from base 1. According to the germline V gene, CDR1 reads SGHRS and CDR2 reads YFSETQ. Between the V and J ends, shortened by 4 bases and 3 bases respectively, the junction contains 10 bases. Sequenced material: PBMCs. The chain is assembled from TRBV5-1 and TRBJ1-2; matching of 5 bases hints at TRBD1 as the D gene. The TCR originated in a man aged 25-45 years in good health and CMV-seropositive. CDR3 reads: CASSLDKYYGYTF. At the DNA level, the sequence is TGCGCCAGCAGCCTGGACAAGTACTATGGCTACACCTTC.